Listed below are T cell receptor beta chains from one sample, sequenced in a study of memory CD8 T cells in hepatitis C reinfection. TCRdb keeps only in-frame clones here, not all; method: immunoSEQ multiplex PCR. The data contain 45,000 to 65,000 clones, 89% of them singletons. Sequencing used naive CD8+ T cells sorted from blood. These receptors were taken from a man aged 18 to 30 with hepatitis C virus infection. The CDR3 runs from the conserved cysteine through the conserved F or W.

cdr3_aa: CASSFDPGGTQETQYF
v_call: TRBV7-2
cdr3_length: 16
j_call: TRBJ2-5

cdr3_aa: CASISGTGTEQYF
v_call: TRBV2
cdr3_length: 13
j_call: TRBJ2-7

cdr3_aa: CASSLGQETSGNTIYF
v_call: TRBV7-9
cdr3_length: 16
j_call: TRBJ1-3

cdr3_aa: CASSSDSDEQFF
v_call: TRBV13
cdr3_length: 12
j_call: TRBJ2-1

cdr3_aa: CASSVQGYSGYEQYF
v_call: TRBV19
cdr3_length: 15
j_call: TRBJ2-7

cdr3_aa: CASSPLGDQETQYF
v_call: TRBV6-5
cdr3_length: 14
j_call: TRBJ2-5

cdr3_aa: CASSLDKTDTQYF
v_call: TRBV5-4
cdr3_length: 13
j_call: TRBJ2-3

cdr3_aa: CATSSPGGSSYNEQFF
v_call: TRBV15
cdr3_length: 16
j_call: TRBJ2-1

cdr3_aa: CASSWGPGQLYNEQFF
v_call: TRBV5-1
cdr3_length: 16
j_call: TRBJ2-1

cdr3_aa: CASSEATSNTGELFF
v_call: TRBV25-1
cdr3_length: 15
j_call: TRBJ2-2

cdr3_aa: CASSLGTGGFGTEAFF
v_call: TRBV13
cdr3_length: 16
j_call: TRBJ1-1

cdr3_aa: CASSLDRISEGYTF
v_call: TRBV6-1
cdr3_length: 14
j_call: TRBJ1-2

cdr3_aa: CASSPWDRGDYGYTF
v_call: TRBV27
cdr3_length: 15
j_call: TRBJ1-2

cdr3_aa: CASAPQRTGSPDTQYF
v_call: TRBV28
cdr3_length: 16
j_call: TRBJ2-3

cdr3_aa: CASSVGTGGFRDTQYF
v_call: TRBV6-1
cdr3_length: 16
j_call: TRBJ2-3

cdr3_aa: CASRERGGSDEQYF
v_call: TRBV19
cdr3_length: 14
j_call: .

cdr3_aa: CASGAGGFAGELFF
v_call: TRBV7-3
cdr3_length: 14
j_call: TRBJ2-2

cdr3_aa: CASSPVRQGAYPLRSEQYF
v_call: TRBV5-6
cdr3_length: 19
j_call: TRBJ2-7

cdr3_aa: CASSQEAGGTEAFF
v_call: TRBV4-1
cdr3_length: 14
j_call: TRBJ1-1

cdr3_aa: CASTLSSGNIQYF
v_call: TRBV5-6
cdr3_length: 13
j_call: TRBJ2-4

cdr3_aa: CASSERGTASQETQYF
v_call: TRBV19
cdr3_length: 16
j_call: TRBJ2-5

cdr3_aa: CASSYSMAGGYNEQFF
v_call: TRBV6-6
cdr3_length: 16
j_call: TRBJ2-1

cdr3_aa: CSASRDYEQYF
v_call: TRBV20-1
cdr3_length: 11
j_call: TRBJ2-7

cdr3_aa: CASSLQGYGYTF
v_call: TRBV5-4
cdr3_length: 12
j_call: TRBJ1-2

cdr3_aa: CASSVYRDSTGELFF
v_call: TRBV9
cdr3_length: 15
j_call: TRBJ2-2

cdr3_aa: CASSAGHEQYF
v_call: TRBV6-1
cdr3_length: 11
j_call: TRBJ2-7

cdr3_aa: CASSLEPAESSYNEQFF
v_call: TRBV7-6
cdr3_length: 17
j_call: TRBJ2-1

cdr3_aa: CASSFYGYTF
v_call: TRBV27
cdr3_length: 10
j_call: TRBJ1-2

cdr3_aa: CASSVGGFGELFF
v_call: TRBV9
cdr3_length: 13
j_call: TRBJ2-2

cdr3_aa: CASSVTGYSEAFF
v_call: TRBV6-1
cdr3_length: 13
j_call: TRBJ1-1

cdr3_aa: CASGTGPYEQYF
v_call: TRBV2
cdr3_length: 12
j_call: TRBJ2-7

cdr3_aa: CASSGPDRLYEQYF
v_call: TRBV13
cdr3_length: 14
j_call: .

cdr3_aa: CASLEAFYGYTF
v_call: TRBV28
cdr3_length: 12
j_call: TRBJ1-2

cdr3_aa: CASSLRTGLNYGYTF
v_call: TRBV5-8
cdr3_length: 15
j_call: TRBJ1-2

cdr3_aa: CASRQLRRDYTGELFF
v_call: TRBV7-3
cdr3_length: 16
j_call: TRBJ2-2

cdr3_aa: CASRTRGDSSSYNEQFF
v_call: TRBV12-2
cdr3_length: 17
j_call: TRBJ2-1

cdr3_aa: CASSLAGGAQETQYF
v_call: TRBV11-2
cdr3_length: 15
j_call: TRBJ2-5

cdr3_aa: CASTQSGQGADTQYF
v_call: TRBV19
cdr3_length: 15
j_call: TRBJ2-3

cdr3_aa: CASSYLDTGELFF
v_call: TRBV2
cdr3_length: 13
j_call: TRBJ2-2

cdr3_aa: CASTRQGEKGDYTF
v_call: TRBV6-1
cdr3_length: 14
j_call: TRBJ1-2

cdr3_aa: CASSPLSSSSTDTQYF
v_call: TRBV27
cdr3_length: 16
j_call: TRBJ2-3

cdr3_aa: CASRESNNYGYTF
v_call: TRBV4-1
cdr3_length: 13
j_call: TRBJ1-2

cdr3_aa: CASSPGDSSYEQYF
v_call: TRBV5-1
cdr3_length: 14
j_call: TRBJ2-7

cdr3_aa: CASSERGSYNEQFF
v_call: TRBV10-2
cdr3_length: 14
j_call: TRBJ2-1

cdr3_aa: CASSSGSNTGELFF
v_call: TRBV11-2
cdr3_length: 14
j_call: TRBJ2-2

cdr3_aa: CASSWDREEKIGADTQYF
v_call: TRBV7-8
cdr3_length: 18
j_call: TRBJ2-3

cdr3_aa: CASSLGTGDGYTF
v_call: TRBV11-2
cdr3_length: 13
j_call: TRBJ1-2

cdr3_aa: CASSAPRRLAGAPSTDTQYF
v_call: TRBV2
cdr3_length: 20
j_call: TRBJ2-3

cdr3_aa: CSAVPGQGSEAFF
v_call: TRBV29-1
cdr3_length: 13
j_call: TRBJ1-1

cdr3_aa: CASSQGFAVSSYNEQFF
v_call: TRBV14
cdr3_length: 17
j_call: TRBJ2-1

cdr3_aa: CASSPTPGQPQHF
v_call: TRBV6-5
cdr3_length: 13
j_call: TRBJ1-5

cdr3_aa: CASSREDDYNEQFF
v_call: TRBV6-5
cdr3_length: 14
j_call: TRBJ2-1

cdr3_aa: CASSLAPGQGLLETQYF
v_call: TRBV7-6
cdr3_length: 17
j_call: TRBJ2-5

cdr3_aa: CASSFLDRVKGTEAFF
v_call: TRBV5-8
cdr3_length: 16
j_call: TRBJ1-1